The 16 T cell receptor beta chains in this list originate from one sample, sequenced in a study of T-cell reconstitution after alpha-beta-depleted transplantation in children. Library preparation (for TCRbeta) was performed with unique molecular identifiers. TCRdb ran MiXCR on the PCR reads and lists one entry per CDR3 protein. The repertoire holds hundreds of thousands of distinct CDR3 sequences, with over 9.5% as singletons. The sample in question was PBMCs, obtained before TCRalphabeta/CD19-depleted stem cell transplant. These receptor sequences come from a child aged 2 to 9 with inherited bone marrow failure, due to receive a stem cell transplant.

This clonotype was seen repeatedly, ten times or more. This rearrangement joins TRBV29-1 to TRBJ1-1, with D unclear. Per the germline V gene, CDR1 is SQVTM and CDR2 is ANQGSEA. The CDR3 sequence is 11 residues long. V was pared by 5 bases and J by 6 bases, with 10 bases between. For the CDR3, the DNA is TGCAGCGTTTCCTGGAAGGCTGAAGCTTTCTTT. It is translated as CSVSWKAEAFF.

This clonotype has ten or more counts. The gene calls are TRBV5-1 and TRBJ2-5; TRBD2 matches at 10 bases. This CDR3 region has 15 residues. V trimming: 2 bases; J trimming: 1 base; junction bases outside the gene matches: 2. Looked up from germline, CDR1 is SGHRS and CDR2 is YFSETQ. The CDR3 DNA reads TGCGCCAGCAGCTTTACTAGCGGGGCCCAAGAGACCCAGTACTTC. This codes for CASSFTSGAQETQYF.

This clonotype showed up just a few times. CDR3 loop: CASRITGTALEAFF. In DNA form, the CDR3 reads TGCGCCAGCAGGATAACCGGGACAGCTCTTGAAGCTTTCTTT. The chain recombines TRBV5-1 with TRBJ1-1; 7 bases agree with TRBD1. This CDR3 is built from 14 residues. The V segment lost 5 bases and the J segment 7 bases; nucleotides outside the gene matches: 11. The germline V gene encodes CDR1 SGHRS and CDR2 YFSETQ. Full variable domain (rest looked up from reference TRBV5-1 and TRBJ1-1): KAGVTQTPRYLIKTRGQQVTLSCSPISGHRSVSWYQQTPGQGLQFLFEYFSETQRNKGNFPGRFSGRQFSNSRSEMNVSTLELGDSALYLCASRITGTALEAFFGQGTRLTVV.

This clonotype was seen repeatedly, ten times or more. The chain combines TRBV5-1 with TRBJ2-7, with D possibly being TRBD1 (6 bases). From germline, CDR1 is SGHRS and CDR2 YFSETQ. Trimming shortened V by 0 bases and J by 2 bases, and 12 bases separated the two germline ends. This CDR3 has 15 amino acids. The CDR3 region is CASSLDTGHPYEQYF. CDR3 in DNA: TGCGCCAGCAGCTTGGATACAGGGCACCCCTACGAGCAGTACTTC.

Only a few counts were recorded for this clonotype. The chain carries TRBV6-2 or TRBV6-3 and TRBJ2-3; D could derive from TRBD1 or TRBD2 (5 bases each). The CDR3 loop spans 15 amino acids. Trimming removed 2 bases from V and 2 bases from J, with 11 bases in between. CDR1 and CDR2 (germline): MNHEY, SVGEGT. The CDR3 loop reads CASSYMGTDTDTQYF. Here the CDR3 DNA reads TGTGCCAGCAGTTACATGGGGACCGACACAGATACGCAGTATTTT.

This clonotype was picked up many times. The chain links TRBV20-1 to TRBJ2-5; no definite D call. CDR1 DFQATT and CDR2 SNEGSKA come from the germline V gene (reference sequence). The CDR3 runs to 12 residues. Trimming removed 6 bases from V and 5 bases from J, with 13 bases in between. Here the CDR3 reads CSATLLGETQYF. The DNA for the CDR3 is TGCAGTGCCACCCTATTGGGCGAGACCCAGTACTTC.

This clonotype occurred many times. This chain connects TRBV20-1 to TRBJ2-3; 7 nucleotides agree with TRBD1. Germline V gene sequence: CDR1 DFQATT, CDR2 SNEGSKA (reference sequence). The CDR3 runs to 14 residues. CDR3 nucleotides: TGCAGGGCGCAGGGGACAGCTAGCACAGATACGCAGTATTTT. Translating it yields CRAQGTASTDTQYF.

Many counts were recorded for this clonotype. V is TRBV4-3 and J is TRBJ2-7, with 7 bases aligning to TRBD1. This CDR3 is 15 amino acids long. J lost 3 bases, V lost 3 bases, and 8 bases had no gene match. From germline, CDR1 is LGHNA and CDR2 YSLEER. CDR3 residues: CASSHAVAGGYEQYF. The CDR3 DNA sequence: TGCGCCAGCAGCCATGCTGTGGCAGGGGGCTACGAGCAGTACTTC.

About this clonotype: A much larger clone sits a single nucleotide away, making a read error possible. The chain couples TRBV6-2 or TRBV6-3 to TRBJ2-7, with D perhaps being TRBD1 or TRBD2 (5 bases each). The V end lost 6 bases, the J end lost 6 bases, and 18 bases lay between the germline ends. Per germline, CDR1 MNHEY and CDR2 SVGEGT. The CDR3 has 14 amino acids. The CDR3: CASSKTATGTEQYF. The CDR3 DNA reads TGTGCCAGCAGCAAGACGGCTACCGGGACCGAGCAGTACTTC.

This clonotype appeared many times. The CDR3 nucleotides read TGTGCCAGCAGTCCCCGGATAAAGGACTATGGCTACACCTTC. It codes for CASSPRIKDYGYTF. The rearrangement links TRBV12-3 or TRBV12-4 to TRBJ1-2; D remains ambiguous. The CDR3 contains 14 residues. V lost 5 bases, J lost 3 bases, and 13 bases lay in between.

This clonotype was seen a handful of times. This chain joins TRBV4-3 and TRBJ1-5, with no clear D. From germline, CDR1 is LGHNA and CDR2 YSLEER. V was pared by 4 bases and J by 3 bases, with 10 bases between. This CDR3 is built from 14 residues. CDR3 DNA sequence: TGCGCCAGCAGCCGAGAATTTCACAATCAGCCCCAGCATTTT. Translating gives CASSREFHNQPQHF.

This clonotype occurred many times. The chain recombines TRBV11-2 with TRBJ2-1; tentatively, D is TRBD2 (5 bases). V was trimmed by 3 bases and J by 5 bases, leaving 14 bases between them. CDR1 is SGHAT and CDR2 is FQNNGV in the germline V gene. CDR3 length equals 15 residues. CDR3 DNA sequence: TGTGCCAGCAGCTTGAGCGCGTTCGGGGACAATGAGCAGTTCTTC. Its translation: CASSLSAFGDNEQFF.

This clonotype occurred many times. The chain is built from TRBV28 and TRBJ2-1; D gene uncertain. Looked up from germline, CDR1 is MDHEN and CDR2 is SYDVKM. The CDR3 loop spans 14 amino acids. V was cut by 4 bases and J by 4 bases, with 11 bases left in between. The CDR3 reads CASSSKGFYNEQFF. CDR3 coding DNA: TGTGCCAGCAGTTCTAAGGGATTTTACAATGAGCAGTTCTTC.

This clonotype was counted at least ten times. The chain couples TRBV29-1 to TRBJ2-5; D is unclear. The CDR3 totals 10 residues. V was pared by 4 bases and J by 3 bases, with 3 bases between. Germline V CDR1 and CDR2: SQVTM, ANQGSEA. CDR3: CSVGEETQYF. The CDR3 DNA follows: TGCAGCGTTGGAGAAGAGACCCAGTACTTC.

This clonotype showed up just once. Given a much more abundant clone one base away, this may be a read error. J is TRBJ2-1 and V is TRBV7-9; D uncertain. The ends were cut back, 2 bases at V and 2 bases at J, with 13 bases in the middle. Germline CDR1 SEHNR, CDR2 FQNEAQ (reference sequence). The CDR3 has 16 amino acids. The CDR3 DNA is TGTGCCAGCAGCTTAAGGACGGAAAGCGCCTACAATGAGCAGTTCTTC. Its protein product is CASSLRTESAYNEQFF. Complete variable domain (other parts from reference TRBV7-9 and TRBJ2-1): DTGVSQNPRHKITKRGQNVTFRCDPISEHNRLYWYRQTLGQGPEFLTYFQNEAQLEKSRLLSDRFSAERPKGSFSTLEIQRTEQGDSAMYLCASSLRTESAYNEQFFGPGTRLTVL.

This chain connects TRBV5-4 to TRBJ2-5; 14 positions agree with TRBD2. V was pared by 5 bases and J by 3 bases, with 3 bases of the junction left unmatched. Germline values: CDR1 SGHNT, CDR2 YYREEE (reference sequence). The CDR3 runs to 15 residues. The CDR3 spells CASRVGLAGEETQYF. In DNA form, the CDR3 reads TGTGCCAGCAGAGTGGGACTAGCGGGAGAAGAGACCCAGTACTTC.